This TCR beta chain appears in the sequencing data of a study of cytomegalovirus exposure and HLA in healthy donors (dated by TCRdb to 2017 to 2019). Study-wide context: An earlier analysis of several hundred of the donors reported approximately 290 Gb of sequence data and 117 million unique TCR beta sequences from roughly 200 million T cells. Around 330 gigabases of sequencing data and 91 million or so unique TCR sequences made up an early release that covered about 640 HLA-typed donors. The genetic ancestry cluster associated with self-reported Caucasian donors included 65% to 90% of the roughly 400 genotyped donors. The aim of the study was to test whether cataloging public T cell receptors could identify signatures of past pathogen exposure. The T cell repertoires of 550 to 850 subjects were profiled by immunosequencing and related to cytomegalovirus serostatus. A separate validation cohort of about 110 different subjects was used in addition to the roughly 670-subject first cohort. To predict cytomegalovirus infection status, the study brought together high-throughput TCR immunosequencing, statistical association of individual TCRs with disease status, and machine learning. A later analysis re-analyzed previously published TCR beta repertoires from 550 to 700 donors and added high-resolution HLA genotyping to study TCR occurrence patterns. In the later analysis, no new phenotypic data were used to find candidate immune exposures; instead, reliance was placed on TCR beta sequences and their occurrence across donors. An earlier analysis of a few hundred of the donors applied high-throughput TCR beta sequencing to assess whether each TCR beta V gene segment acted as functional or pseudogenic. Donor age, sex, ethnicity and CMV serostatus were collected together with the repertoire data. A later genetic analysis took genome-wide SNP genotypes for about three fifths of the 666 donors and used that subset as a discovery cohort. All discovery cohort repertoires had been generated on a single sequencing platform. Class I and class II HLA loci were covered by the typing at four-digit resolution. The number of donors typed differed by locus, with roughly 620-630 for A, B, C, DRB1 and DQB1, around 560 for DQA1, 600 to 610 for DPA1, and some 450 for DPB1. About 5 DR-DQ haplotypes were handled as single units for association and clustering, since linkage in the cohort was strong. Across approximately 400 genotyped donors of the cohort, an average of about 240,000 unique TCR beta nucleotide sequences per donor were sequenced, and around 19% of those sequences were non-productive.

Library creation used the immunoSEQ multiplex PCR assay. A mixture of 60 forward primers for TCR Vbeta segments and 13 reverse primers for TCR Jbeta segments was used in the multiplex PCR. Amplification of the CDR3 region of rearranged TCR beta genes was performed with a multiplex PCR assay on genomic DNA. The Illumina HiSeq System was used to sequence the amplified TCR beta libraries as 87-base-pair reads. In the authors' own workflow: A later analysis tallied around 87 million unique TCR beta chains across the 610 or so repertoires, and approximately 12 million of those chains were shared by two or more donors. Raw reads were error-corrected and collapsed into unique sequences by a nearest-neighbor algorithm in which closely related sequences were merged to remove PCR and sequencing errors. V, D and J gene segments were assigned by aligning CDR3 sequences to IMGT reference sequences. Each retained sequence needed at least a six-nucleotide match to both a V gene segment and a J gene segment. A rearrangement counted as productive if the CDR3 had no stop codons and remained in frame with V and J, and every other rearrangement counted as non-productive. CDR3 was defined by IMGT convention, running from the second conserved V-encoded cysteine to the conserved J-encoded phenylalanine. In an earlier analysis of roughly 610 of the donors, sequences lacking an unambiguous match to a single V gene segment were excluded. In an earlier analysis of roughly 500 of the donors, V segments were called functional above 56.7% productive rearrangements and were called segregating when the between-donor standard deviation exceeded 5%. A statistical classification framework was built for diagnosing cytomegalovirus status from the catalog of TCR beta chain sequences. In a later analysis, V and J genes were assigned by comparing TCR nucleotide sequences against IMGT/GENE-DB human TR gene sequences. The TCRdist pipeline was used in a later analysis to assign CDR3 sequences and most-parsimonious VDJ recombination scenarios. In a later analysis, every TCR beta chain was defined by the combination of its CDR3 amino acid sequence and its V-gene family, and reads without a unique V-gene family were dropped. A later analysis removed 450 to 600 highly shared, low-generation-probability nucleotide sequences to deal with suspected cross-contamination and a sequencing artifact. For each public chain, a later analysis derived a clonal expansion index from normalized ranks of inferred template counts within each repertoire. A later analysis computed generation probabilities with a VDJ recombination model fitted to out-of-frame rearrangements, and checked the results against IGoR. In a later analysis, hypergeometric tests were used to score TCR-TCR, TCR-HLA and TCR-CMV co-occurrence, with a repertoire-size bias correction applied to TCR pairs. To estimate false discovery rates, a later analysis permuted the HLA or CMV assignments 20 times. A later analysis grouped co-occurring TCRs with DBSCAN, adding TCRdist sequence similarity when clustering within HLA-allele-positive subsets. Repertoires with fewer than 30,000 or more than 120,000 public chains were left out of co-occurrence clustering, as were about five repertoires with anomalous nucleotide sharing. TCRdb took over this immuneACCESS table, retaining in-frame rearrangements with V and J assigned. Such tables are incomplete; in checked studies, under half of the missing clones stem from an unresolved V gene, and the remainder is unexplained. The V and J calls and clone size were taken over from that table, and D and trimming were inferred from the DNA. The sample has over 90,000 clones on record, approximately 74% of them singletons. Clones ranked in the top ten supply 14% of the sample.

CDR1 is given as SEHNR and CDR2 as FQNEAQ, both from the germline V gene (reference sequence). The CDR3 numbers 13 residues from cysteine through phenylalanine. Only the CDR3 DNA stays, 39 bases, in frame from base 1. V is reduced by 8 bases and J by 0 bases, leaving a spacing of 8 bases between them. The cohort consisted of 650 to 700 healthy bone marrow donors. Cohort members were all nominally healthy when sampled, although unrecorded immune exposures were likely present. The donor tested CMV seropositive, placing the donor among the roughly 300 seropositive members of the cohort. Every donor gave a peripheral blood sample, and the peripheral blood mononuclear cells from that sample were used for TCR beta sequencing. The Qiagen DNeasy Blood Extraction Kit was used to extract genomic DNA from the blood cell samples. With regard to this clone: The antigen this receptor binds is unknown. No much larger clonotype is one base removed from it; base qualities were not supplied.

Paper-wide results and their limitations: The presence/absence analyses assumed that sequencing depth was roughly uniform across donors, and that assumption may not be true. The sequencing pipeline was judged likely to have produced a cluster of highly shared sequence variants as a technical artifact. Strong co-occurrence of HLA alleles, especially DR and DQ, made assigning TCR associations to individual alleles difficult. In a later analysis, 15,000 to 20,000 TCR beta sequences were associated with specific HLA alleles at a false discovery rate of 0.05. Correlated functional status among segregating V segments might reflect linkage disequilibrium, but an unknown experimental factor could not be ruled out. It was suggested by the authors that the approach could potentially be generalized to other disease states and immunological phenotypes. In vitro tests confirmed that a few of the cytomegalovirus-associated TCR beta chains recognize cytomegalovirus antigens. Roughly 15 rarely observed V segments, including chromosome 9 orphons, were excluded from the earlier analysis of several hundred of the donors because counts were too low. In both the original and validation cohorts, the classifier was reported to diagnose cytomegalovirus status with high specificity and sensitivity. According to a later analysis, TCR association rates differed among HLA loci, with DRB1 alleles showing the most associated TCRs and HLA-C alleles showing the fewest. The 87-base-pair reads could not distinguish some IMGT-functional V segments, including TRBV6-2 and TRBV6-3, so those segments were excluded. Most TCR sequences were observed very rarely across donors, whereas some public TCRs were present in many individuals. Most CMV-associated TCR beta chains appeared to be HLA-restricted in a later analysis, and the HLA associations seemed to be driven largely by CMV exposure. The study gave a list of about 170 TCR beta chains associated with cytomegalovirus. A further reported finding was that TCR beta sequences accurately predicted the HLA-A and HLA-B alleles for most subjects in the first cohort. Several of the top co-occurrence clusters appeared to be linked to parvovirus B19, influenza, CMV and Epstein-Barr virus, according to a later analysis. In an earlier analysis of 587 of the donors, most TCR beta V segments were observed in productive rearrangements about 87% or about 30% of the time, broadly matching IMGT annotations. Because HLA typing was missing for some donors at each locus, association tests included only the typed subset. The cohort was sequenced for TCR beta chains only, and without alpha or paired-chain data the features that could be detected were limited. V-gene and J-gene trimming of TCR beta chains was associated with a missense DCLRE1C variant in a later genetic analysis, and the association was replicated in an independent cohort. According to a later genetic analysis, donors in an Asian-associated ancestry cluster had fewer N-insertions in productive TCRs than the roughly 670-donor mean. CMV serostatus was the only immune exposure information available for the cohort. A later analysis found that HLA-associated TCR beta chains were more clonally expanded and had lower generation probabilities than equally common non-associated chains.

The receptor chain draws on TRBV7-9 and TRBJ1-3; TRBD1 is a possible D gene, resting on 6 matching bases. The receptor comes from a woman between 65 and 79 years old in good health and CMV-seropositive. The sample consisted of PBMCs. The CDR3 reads CASGQLSGNTIYF. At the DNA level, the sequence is TGTGCCAGCGGACAGCTCTCTGGAAACACCATATATTTT.